This T cell receptor (beta chain) was recorded in a study of neurological immune-mediated disorders. This clonotype was counted many times. The antigen is not known. Sorted libraries drew on about a million CD4+ or CD8+ T cells. The study's findings and limits: HTLV-1-associated myelopathy had the most TCR clonal expansion, while multiple sclerosis had the least, a level that fell below healthy controls.

Looked up from germline, CDR1 is ENHRY and CDR2 is SYGVKD. Deletions cut 5 bases from V and 2 bases from J, with 12 bases between. The CDR3 contains 14 residues. The cDNA was synthesized by 5'RACE incorporating 10-nucleotide random UMIs. Each CDR3 protein is one row after TCRdb ran MiXCR on the 5' RACE reads. The sample yields over 11,000 distinct CDR3 sequences, approximately 7% seen once. The J gene is TRBJ1-1, the V gene TRBV10-3; D may be TRBD1 (5 bases). This TCR came from a woman aged 40 to 50 in good health. The sample comprised CD8+ T cells from blood. The CDR3 region has the DNA TGTGCCATCAGTTCGGGACTGATTAACACTGAAGCTTTCTTT. This gives the protein CAISSGLINTEAFF.